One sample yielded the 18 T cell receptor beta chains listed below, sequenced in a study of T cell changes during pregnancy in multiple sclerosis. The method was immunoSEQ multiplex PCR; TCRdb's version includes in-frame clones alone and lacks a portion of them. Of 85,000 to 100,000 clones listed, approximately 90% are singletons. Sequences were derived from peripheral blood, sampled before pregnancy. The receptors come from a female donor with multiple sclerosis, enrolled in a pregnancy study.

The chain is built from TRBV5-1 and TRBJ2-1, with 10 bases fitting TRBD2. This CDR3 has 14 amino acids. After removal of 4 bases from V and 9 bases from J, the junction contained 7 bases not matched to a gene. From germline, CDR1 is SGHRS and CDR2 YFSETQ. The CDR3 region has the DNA TGCGCCAGCAGCCCCGCTAGCGGGAGAACTGAGCAGTTCTTC. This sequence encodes CASSPASGRTEQFF.

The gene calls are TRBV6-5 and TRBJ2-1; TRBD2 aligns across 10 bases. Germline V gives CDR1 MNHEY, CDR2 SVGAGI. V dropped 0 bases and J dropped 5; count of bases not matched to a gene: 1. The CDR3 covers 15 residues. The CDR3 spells CASSYSAGGDNEQFF. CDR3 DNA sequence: TGTGCCAGCAGTTACTCAGCGGGAGGGGACAATGAGCAGTTCTTC.

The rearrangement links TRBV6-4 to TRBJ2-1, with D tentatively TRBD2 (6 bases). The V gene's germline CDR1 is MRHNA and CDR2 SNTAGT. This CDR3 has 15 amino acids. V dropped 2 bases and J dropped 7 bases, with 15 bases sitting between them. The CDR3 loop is CASSDRETIKNEQFF. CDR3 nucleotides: TGTGCCAGCAGTGACCGGGAGACGATTAAGAATGAGCAGTTCTTC.

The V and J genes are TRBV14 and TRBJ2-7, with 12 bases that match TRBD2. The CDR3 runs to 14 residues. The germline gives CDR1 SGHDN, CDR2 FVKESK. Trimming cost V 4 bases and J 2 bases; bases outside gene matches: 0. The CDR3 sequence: CASSPSGGAYEQYF. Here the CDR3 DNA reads TGTGCCAGCAGCCCTAGCGGGGGGGCCTACGAGCAGTACTTC. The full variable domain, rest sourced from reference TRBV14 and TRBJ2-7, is EAGVTQFPSHSVIEKGQTVTLRCDPISGHDNLYWYRRVMGKEIKFLLHFVKESKQDESGMPNNRFLAERTGGTYSTLKVQPAELEDSGVYFCASSPSGGAYEQYFGPGTRLTVT.

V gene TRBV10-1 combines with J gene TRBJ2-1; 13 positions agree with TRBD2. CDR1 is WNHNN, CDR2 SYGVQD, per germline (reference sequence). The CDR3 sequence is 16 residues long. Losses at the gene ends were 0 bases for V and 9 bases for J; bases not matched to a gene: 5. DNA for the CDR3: TGCGCCAGCAGTGAGTCAGGGACTAGCGGGACCGGTGAGCAGTTCTTC. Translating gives CASSESGTSGTGEQFF.

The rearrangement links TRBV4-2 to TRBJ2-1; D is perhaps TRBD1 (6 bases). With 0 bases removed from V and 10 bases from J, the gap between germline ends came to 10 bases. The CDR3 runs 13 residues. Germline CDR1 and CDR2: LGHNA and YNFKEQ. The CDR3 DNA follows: TGTGCCAGCAGCCAAGATCAGGGGTTCGAGCAGTTCTTC. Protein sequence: CASSQDQGFEQFF.

The CDR3 protein is CASSLTPGQGSTGANVLTF. The CDR3 coding sequence is TGTGCCAGCAGCTTAACCCCGGGACAGGGGAGCACTGGGGCCAACGTCCTGACTTTC. The chain carries TRBV7-9 and TRBJ2-6; 10 positions match TRBD1. This CDR3 region has 19 residues. Germline loops: CDR1 SEHNR, CDR2 FQNEAQ (reference sequence). The trim removed 2 bases at V and 2 bases at J, leaving 9 bases unmatched. Complete variable domain (other parts from reference TRBV7-9 and TRBJ2-6): DTGVSQNPRHKITKRGQNVTFRCDPISEHNRLYWYRQTLGQGPEFLTYFQNEAQLEKSRLLSDRFSAERPKGSFSTLEIQRTEQGDSAMYLCASSLTPGQGSTGANVLTFGAGSRLTVL.

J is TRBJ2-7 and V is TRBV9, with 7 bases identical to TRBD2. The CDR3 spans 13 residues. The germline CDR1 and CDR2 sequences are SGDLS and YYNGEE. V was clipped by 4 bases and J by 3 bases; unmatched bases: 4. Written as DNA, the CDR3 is TGTGCCAGCAGCCCCGCGGGGGACTACGAGCAGTACTTC. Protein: CASSPAGDYEQYF.

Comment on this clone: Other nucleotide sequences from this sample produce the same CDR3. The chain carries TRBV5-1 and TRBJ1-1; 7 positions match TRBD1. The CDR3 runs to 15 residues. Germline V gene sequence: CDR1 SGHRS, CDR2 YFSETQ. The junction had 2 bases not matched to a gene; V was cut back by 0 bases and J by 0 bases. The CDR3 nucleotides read TGCGCCAGCAGCTTGGGACAGGGCTTGAACACTGAAGCTTTCTTT. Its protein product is CASSLGQGLNTEAFF. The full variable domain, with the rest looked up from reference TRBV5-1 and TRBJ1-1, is KAGVTQTPRYLIKTRGQQVTLSCSPISGHRSVSWYQQTPGQGLQFLFEYFSETQRNKGNFPGRFSGRQFSNSRSEMNVSTLELGDSALYLCASSLGQGLNTEAFFGQGTRLTVV.

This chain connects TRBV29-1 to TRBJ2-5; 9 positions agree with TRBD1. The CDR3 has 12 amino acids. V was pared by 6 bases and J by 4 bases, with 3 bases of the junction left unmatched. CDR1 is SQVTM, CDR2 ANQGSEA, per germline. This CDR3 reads CSVGQGRETQYF. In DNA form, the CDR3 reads TGCAGCGTGGGACAGGGAAGAGAGACCCAGTACTTC. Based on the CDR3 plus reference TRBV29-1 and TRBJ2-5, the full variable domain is SAVISQKPSRDICQRGTSLTIQCQVDSQVTMMFWYRQQPGQSLTLIATANQGSEATYESGFVIDKFPISRPNLTFSTLTVSNMSPEDSSIYLCSVGQGRETQYFGPGTRLLVL.

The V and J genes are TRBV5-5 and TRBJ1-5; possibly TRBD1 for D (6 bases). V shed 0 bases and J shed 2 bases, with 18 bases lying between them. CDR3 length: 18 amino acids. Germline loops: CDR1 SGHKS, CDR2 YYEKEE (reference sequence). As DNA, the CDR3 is TGTGCCAGCAGCTTGGGGCAACAGGGACCGATGGGCAATCAGCCCCAGCATTTT. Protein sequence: CASSLGQQGPMGNQPQHF.

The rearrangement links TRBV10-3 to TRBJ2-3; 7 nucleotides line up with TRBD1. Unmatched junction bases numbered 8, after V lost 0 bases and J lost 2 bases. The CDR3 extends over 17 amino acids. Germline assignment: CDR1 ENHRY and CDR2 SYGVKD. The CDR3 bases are TGTGCCATCAGTGAGTCGAATAACGGGACAGCCACAGATACGCAGTATTTT. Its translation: CAISESNNGTATDTQYF.

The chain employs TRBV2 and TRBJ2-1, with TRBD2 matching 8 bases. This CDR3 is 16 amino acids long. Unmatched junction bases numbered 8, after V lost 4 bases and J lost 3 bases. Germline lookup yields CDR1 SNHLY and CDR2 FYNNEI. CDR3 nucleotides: TGTGCCAGCAGTGCGGGGGGGACTAGTATCTACAATGAGCAGTTCTTC. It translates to CASSAGGTSIYNEQFF.

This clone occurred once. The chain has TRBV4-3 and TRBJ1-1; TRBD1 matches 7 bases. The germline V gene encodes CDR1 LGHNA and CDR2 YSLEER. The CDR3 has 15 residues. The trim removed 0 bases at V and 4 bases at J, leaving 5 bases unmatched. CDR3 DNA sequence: TGCGCCAGCAGCCAAGAAAGACACAGGGGCACTGAAGCTTTCTTT. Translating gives CASSQERHRGTEAFF.

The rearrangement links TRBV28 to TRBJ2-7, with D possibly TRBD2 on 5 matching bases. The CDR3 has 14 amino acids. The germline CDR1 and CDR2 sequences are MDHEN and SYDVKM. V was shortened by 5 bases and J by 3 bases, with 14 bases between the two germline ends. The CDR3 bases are TGTGCCAGCAGTACAGTGAGGGAGCTCTACGAGCAGTACTTC. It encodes CASSTVRELYEQYF.

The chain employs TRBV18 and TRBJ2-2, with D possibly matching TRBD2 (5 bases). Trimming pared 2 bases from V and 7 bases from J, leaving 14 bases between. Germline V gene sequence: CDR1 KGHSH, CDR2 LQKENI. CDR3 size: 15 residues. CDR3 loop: CASSPRLAEDGELFF. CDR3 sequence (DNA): TGTGCCAGCTCACCAAGGCTAGCAGAGGACGGGGAGCTGTTTTTT.

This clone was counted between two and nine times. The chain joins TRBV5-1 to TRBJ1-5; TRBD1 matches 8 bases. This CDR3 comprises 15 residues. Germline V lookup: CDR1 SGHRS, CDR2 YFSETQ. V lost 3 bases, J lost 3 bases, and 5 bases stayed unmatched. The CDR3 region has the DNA TGCGCCAGCAGCTACGGACAGGGACTCAATCAGCCCCAGCATTTT. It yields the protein CASSYGQGLNQPQHF.

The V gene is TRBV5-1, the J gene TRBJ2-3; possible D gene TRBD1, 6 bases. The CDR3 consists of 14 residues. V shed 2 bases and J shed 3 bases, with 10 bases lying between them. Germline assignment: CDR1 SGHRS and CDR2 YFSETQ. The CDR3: CASSFSGTTDTQYF. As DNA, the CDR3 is TGCGCCAGCAGCTTTTCGGGGACAACAGATACGCAGTATTTT.